This T cell receptor beta chain stems from a study of blood T cell repertoires in COVID-19. Cohorts were based on clinical histories the participants reported. Recovery among Cohort 3 donors was established by two negative PCRs, clearance, or symptom resolution. Per germline, CDR1 SGHTA and CDR2 FQGNSA. This CDR3 contains 14 residues. The V gene end was trimmed by 4 bases and the J gene end by 6 bases; junction bases not matched to a gene: 5. As originally analysed: Reference gene primer amplification in the assay estimated nucleated cell counts. Using immunoSEQ multiplex PCR, the repertoire was profiled, and TCRdb retains in-frame clones only, with some absent. The DNA gave D and trimming, while V, J and clone size come from that table. The sample includes around 380,000 clones, around 87% of them seen just once.

The clonotype originates from a man aged 25-45 years who had recovered from COVID-19. V usage is TRBV7-2 and J usage is TRBJ2-2; TRBD1 agrees at 7 bases. Sequencing was performed on PBMCs or T cells enriched from blood (not recorded which). CDR3 region: CASSSDRVAGELFF. As DNA, the CDR3 is TGTGCCAGCAGCTCCGACAGGGTGGCCGGGGAGCTGTTTTTT. Variable domain in full (rest from reference TRBV7-2 and TRBJ2-2): GAGVSQSPSNKVTEKGKDVELRCDPISGHTALYWYRQSLGQGLEFLIYFQGNSAPDKSGLPSDRFSAERTGGSVSTLTIQRTQQEDSAVYLCASSSDRVAGELFFGEGSRLTVL.